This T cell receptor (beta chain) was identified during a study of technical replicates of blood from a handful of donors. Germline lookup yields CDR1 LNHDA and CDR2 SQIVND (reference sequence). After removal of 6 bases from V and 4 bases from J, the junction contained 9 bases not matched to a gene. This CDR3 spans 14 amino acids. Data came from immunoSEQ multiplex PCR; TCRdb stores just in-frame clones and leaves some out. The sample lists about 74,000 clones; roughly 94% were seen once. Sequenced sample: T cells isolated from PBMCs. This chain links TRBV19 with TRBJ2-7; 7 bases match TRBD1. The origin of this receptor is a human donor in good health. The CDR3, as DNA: TGTGCCAGTAGAAACAGGGGTGAGGGATACGAGCAGTACTTC. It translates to CASRNRGEGYEQYF. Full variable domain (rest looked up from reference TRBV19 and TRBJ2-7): DGGITQSPKYLFRKEGQNVTLSCEQNLNHDAMYWYRQDPGQGLRLIYYSQIVNDFQKGDIAEGYSVSREKKESFPLTVTSAQKNPTAFYLCASRNRGEGYEQYFGPGTRLTVT.